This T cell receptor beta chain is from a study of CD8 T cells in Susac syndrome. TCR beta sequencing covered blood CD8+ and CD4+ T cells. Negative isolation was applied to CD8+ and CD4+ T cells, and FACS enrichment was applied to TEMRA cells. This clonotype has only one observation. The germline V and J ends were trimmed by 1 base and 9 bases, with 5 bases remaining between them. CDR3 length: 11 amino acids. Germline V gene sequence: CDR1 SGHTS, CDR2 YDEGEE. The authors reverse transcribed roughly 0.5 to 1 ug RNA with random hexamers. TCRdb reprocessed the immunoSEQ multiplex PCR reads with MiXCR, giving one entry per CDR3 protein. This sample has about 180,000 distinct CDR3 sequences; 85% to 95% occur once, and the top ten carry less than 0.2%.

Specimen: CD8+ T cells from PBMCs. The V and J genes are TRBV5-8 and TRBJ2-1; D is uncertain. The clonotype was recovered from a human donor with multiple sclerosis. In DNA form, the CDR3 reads TGTGCCAGCAGCTTGTTCCCTGAGCAGTTCTTC. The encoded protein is CASSLFPEQFF.